Below are 4 T cell receptor beta chains sequenced from a single sample in a study of cytomegalovirus exposure and HLA in healthy donors. PCR primers comprised 60 Vbeta and 13 Jbeta primers. Only in-frame clones appear in the TCRdb table, and some are missing; sequencing was by immunoSEQ multiplex PCR. The table lists about 220,000 clones, over 80% of them singletons. The sample taken for sequencing was PBMCs. The receptor set was obtained from a boy aged 2 to 10 in good health and CMV-seronegative.

The rearrangement joins TRBV4-2 to TRBJ2-5; TRBD2 matches 9 bases. Looked up from germline, CDR1 is LGHNA and CDR2 is YNFKEQ. There are 18 residues in the CDR3. Trimming removed 0 bases from V and 5 bases from J; junction bases left unmatched: 13. DNA of the CDR3: TGTGCCAGCAGCCAAGAGGCAATCGGCGGGAGGGCCCTCGAGACCCAGTACTTC. It encodes CASSQEAIGGRALETQYF.

The V gene is TRBV19, the J gene TRBJ2-1, with D possibly TRBD1 on 5 matching bases. CDR3 length: 15 residues. Germline V lookup: CDR1 LNHDA, CDR2 SQIVND (reference sequence). V gave up 5 bases and J gave up 0 bases, with 11 bases separating them. The CDR3 protein is CASSETVSSYNEQFF. DNA of the CDR3: TGTGCCAGTAGTGAGACAGTGAGCTCCTACAATGAGCAGTTCTTC.

This chain joins TRBV11-2 and TRBJ1-1, with no clear D. CDR1 is SGHAT, CDR2 FQNNGV, per germline. Trimming left V 5 bases short and J 2 bases short, with 12 bases between. CDR3 size: 14 residues. DNA for the CDR3: TGTGCCAGCAGCCCAGGCAGCACTAACACTGAAGCTTTCTTT. It yields the protein CASSPGSTNTEAFF.

This clone was seen only a few times. The chain carries TRBV5-6 and TRBJ2-7; D not resolved. The V end lost 0 bases, the J end lost 2 bases, and 6 bases lay between the germline ends. Germline V gene sequence: CDR1 SGHDT, CDR2 YYEEEE. This CDR3 spans 13 amino acids. CDR3 sequence (DNA): TGTGCCAGCAGCTTGGTTAGAGCCTACGAGCAGTACTTC. It is translated as CASSLVRAYEQYF.